A single sample gave rise to the 3 T cell receptor beta chains below, sequenced in a study of shared clonotypes between healthy human individuals. CD8 cells regarded as naive lacked CD45RO, were positively chosen for CCR7, and omitted terminally differentiated effector memory CD45RA+ cells. Some clones are missing from TCRdb's copy, which holds only in-frame ones; the method was immunoSEQ multiplex PCR. The sample has about 700,000 clones; 90% to 95% are singletons. The source material was naive CD8+ T cells sorted from blood. The receptor source for this set is a man aged 25-40 years in good health.

This chain joins TRBV19 and TRBJ2-7; possibly TRBD2 for D (5 bases). Trimming shortened V by 2 bases and J by 2 bases, and 13 bases separated the two germline ends. CDR1 LNHDA and CDR2 SQIVND come from the germline V gene (reference sequence). This CDR3 is 15 amino acids long. The CDR3: CASSIRVGGTYEQYF. The CDR3, as DNA: TGTGCCAGTAGTATAAGGGTAGGAGGTACCTACGAGCAGTACTTC.

The CDR3 sequence: CASSQAPGHWGTEAFF. DNA for the CDR3: TGTGCCAGCAGCCAAGCTCCGGGACACTGGGGCACTGAAGCTTTCTTT. V is TRBV14 and J is TRBJ1-1; D might be TRBD1 (6 bases). This CDR3 is built from 16 residues. CDR1 and CDR2 (germline): SGHDN, FVKESK. Trimming took 1 base from V and 4 from J, leaving 16 bases between them.

The chain is built from TRBV6-1 and TRBJ2-1; TRBD2 aligns across 8 bases. The length of the CDR3 is 16 residues. Germline values: CDR1 MNHNS, CDR2 SASEGT. The V segment lost 3 bases and the J segment 1 base; nucleotides outside the gene matches: 5. Here the CDR3 reads CASSDRSGDSYNEQFF. CDR3 DNA sequence: TGTGCCAGCAGTGATCGTAGCGGGGATTCCTACAATGAGCAGTTCTTC.